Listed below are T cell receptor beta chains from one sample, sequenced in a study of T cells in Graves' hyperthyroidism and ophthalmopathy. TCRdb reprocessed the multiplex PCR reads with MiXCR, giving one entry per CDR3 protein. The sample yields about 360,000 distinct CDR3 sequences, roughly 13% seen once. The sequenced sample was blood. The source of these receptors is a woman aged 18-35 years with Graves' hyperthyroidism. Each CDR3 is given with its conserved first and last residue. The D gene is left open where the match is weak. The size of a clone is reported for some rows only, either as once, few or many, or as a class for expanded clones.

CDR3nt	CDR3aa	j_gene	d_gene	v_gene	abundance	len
TGTGCCACCAGCAGAGAGGGGACTAGAGATGAGCAGTTCTTC	CATSREGTRDEQFF	TRBJ2-1	TRBD2	TRBV15	many	14
TGTGCCAGCAGCCCGGCGGGCATTATGAACACTGAAGCTTTCTTT	CASSPAGIMNTEAFF	TRBJ1-1	NA	TRBV11-2	many	15
TGTGCCATCAGTGAGCCGGAATCCGGGGGCGAGCAGTACTTC	CAISEPESGGEQYF	TRBJ2-7	NA	TRBV10-3	many	14
TGTGCCACCAGTGATCCAGGGGCCGCCTCGGGTAACTATGGCTACACCTTC	CATSDPGAASGNYGYTF	TRBJ1-2	NA	TRBV24-1	many	17
TGTGCCAGCGGGTTCACCGGGACCCGGTTTCGTTCACCCCTCCACTTT	CASGFTGTRFRSPLHF	TRBJ1-6	NA	TRBV28	few	16
TGTGCCAGTAGTATCAGTGACAGGGACCCCATTCACTACGAGCAGTACTTC	CASSISDRDPIHYEQYF	TRBJ2-7	TRBD1	TRBV19	many	17
TGCAGCGTTGATGGGGAACAGGGTTCCTACGAGCAGTACTTC	CSVDGEQGSYEQYF	TRBJ2-7	NA	TRBV29-1	many	14
TGCAGCGTAATGGAGGGAATTGGGAACACCGGGGAGCTGTTTTTT	CSVMEGIGNTGELFF	TRBJ2-2	NA	TRBV29-1	many	15
TGTGCCACCATGGGCCCCGGGGCCTACAATGAGCAGTTCTTC	CATMGPGAYNEQFF	TRBJ2-1	NA	TRBV24-1	many	14
TGTGCCAGCAGCCAAACCTACAACAATGAGCAGTTCTTC	CASSQTYNNEQFF	TRBJ2-1	NA	TRBV3-1	many	13
TGTGCCAGCAGCACATACGGACTAGCGGGATTTGAGCAGTTCTTC	CASSTYGLAGFEQFF	TRBJ2-1	TRBD2	TRBV7-2	many	15
TGCGCCAGCAGCTTCAGTACCCCCACCGGGGAGCTGTTTTTT	CASSFSTPTGELFF	TRBJ2-2	NA	TRBV5-1	NA	14
TGTGCCAGCAGAAGGGACAGGGCCTCTGAACCCGGGGAGCTGTTTTTT	CASRRDRASEPGELFF	TRBJ2-2	TRBD1	TRBV5-5	NA	16
TGCGCCAGCAGCCTCTTGGACAGGCCCACTGAAGCTTTCTTT	CASSLLDRPTEAFF	TRBJ1-1	TRBD1	TRBV4-1	NA	14
TGTGCCAGCAGCGGCCTACCAGGGGGGAACACTGAAGCTTTCTTT	CASSGLPGGNTEAFF	TRBJ1-1	TRBD1	TRBV7-2	many	15
TGCAGTGCTACGCCGGTTGCGGGGGGCTACAATGAGCAGTTCTTC	CSATPVAGGYNEQFF	TRBJ2-1	TRBD2	TRBV20-1	once	15
TGTGCCAGCAGTTTACCGGGGAGGAGGGCTTTCTTT	CASSLPGRRAFF	TRBJ1-1	NA	TRBV27	many	12
TGCAGTGCCCCAGGGGGAGCGGGGGTTTACAATGAGCAGTTCTTC	CSAPGGAGVYNEQFF	TRBJ2-1	NA	TRBV20-1	NA	15
TGTGCCAGCAGCGGCACAGGGGGGGGCGATACGCAGTATTTT	CASSGTGGGDTQYF	TRBJ2-3	NA	TRBV5-8	many	14
TGTGCCAGCAGTTACTCCTACAGGGAGAACATTCAGTACTTC	CASSYSYRENIQYF	TRBJ2-4	NA	TRBV6-5	many	14
TGTGCCAGCAGGAGGTGGGCGGCCACCCGGATATACGAGCAGTACTTC	CASRRWAATRIYEQYF	TRBJ2-7	NA	TRBV28	many	16
TGTGCCAGTAGTATTCGGGGAAGCTACAATGAGCAGTTCTTC	CASSIRGSYNEQFF	TRBJ2-1	NA	TRBV19	NA	14
TGTGCCAGCAGCCCGGGAGCGGGAAACACCATATATTTT	CASSPGAGNTIYF	TRBJ1-3	NA	TRBV7-9	many	13
TGTGCCAGCAGCTACGCGGGCTGGCGAGGCTCCTACAATGAGCAGTTCTTC	CASSYAGWRGSYNEQFF	TRBJ2-1	NA	TRBV6-2/TRBV6-3	many	17
TGTGCCAGCAGTGAATCCAGCGGGGGGTCCACAGATACGCAGTATTTT	CASSESSGGSTDTQYF	TRBJ2-3	TRBD2	TRBV25-1	many	16
TGTGCCTGGAGTGTAAGGCCTTTGAGGGGACGGAACACCGGGGAGCTGTTTTTT	CAWSVRPLRGRNTGELFF	TRBJ2-2	NA	TRBV30	few	18
TGTGCCAGCAGCTTGGGGGGACACCTCCAGCATTTT	CASSLGGHLQHF	TRBJ1-5	NA	TRBV7-9	few	12
TGTGCCAGCAGTCTCAGGACAGGGTTGGTTGAAAAACTGTTTTTT	CASSLRTGLVEKLFF	TRBJ1-4	TRBD1	TRBV12-3/TRBV12-4	many	15
TGTGCCAGCAGTTTAGCGGGGACCCCGGACAGGGACACAGATACGCAGTATTTT	CASSLAGTPDRDTDTQYF	TRBJ2-3	TRBD1	TRBV12-3/TRBV12-4	many	18
TGCGCCAGCAGCTACCCTTCTACTAGCGGCTCCTACAATGAGCAGTTCTTC	CASSYPSTSGSYNEQFF	TRBJ2-1	TRBD2	TRBV5-1	many	17
TGCGCCAGCAGCTCCGGTCCCGCGGGACGGCAAGAGACCCAGTACTTC	CASSSGPAGRQETQYF	TRBJ2-5	NA	TRBV5-1	many	16
TGTGCCAGCAGTGACAGGGGTGTCACAGATACGCAGTATTTT	CASSDRGVTDTQYF	TRBJ2-3	TRBD1	TRBV6-2/TRBV6-3	many	14
TGCGCCAGCAGCCAAGGCGTCTTGAGGGCAGGGCAAGGGTCACCCCTCCACTTT	CASSQGVLRAGQGSPLHF	TRBJ1-6	NA	TRBV4-1	few	18
TGTGCCAGCAGTAAACAAGAGACCCAGTACTTC	CASSKQETQYF	TRBJ2-5	NA	TRBV12-3/TRBV12-4	many	11
TGTGCCAGCAGCTTAGTCGGGACTAGCACAGATACGCAGTATTTT	CASSLVGTSTDTQYF	TRBJ2-3	NA	TRBV7-8	many	15
TGTGCCAGCAGCCCAAGTTACACTAGTTTCCGCGAGCAGTACTTC	CASSPSYTSFREQYF	TRBJ2-7	NA	TRBV7-2	many	15
TGTGCCAGCAGATCCCGGGACAAGTGGGAAAAACTGTTTTTT	CASRSRDKWEKLFF	TRBJ1-4	NA	TRBV28	NA	14
TGTGCCAGTAGCAAGGGGTCGGTCTCCTACGAGCAGTACTTC	CASSKGSVSYEQYF	TRBJ2-7	NA	TRBV19	many	14
TGTGCCAGCAGCCCGTCGCCGGGGCAAGAGACCCAGTACTTC	CASSPSPGQETQYF	TRBJ2-5	NA	TRBV5-8	many	14
TGTGCCAGCAGCCGAACTAGCGGGGGAAGTGGTGAGCAGTTCTTC	CASSRTSGGSGEQFF	TRBJ2-1	TRBD2	TRBV7-3	many	15
TGCAGCGTCACAGGCACCAACCAAGAGACCCAGTACTTC	CSVTGTNQETQYF	TRBJ2-5	NA	TRBV29-1	few	13
TGCAGTGCTAGTACAGAGACCCAGTACTTC	CSASTETQYF	TRBJ2-5	NA	TRBV20-1	many	10
TGCAGTGCAACAGGGGTGTCGACTAATGAAAAACTGTTTTTT	CSATGVSTNEKLFF	TRBJ1-4	TRBD1	TRBV20-1	few	14
TGTGCCAGCTCACCACTGCAGGGGGCGAACACTGAAGCTTTCTTT	CASSPLQGANTEAFF	TRBJ1-1	TRBD1	TRBV18	many	15
TGTGCCAGCAGCTTATCCCGGACAGTGATCACAGATACGCAGTATTTT	CASSLSRTVITDTQYF	TRBJ2-3	NA	TRBV7-8	many	16
TGTGCCAGCAGTTCCAACAAACTTACTAGCGGGAGCTCCTACAATGAGCAGTTCTTC	CASSSNKLTSGSSYNEQFF	TRBJ2-1	TRBD2	TRBV12-3/TRBV12-4	many	19
TGTGCCAGCAGCATCATCCAGGGGGCGAACACTGAAGCTTTCTTT	CASSIIQGANTEAFF	TRBJ1-1	TRBD1	TRBV11-1	NA	15
TGTGCCAGCAGTTATTTGTCAGGGGCCGCCAATCAGCCCCAGCATTTT	CASSYLSGAANQPQHF	TRBJ1-5	NA	TRBV6-5	NA	16
TGTGCCAGCAGCTTCCCTGAAAGGACACCTCGGTACGAGCAGTACTTC	CASSFPERTPRYEQYF	TRBJ2-7	NA	TRBV7-8	many	16
TGTGCCAGCGCTTCGGCGGGGAGGGTCTATGAGCAGTTCTTC	CASASAGRVYEQFF	TRBJ2-1	TRBD2	TRBV6-1	many	14
TGCAGCGTTGAAGTCCCGCGGCTGTACACTGAAGCTTTCTTT	CSVEVPRLYTEAFF	TRBJ1-1	NA	TRBV29-1	NA	14
TGTGCCAGCAGTTCCTGGGCGGGGCAAGAGACCCAGTACTTC	CASSSWAGQETQYF	TRBJ2-5	NA	TRBV13	NA	14
TGTGCCAGCAGTTCGACAGGGCGCAATCAGCCCCAGCATTTT	CASSSTGRNQPQHF	TRBJ1-5	TRBD1	TRBV12-3/TRBV12-4	many	14
TGTGCCAGCAGTCACGCCACGGGGGGTGACGGCTACACCTTC	CASSHATGGDGYTF	TRBJ1-2	NA	TRBV7-9	many	14